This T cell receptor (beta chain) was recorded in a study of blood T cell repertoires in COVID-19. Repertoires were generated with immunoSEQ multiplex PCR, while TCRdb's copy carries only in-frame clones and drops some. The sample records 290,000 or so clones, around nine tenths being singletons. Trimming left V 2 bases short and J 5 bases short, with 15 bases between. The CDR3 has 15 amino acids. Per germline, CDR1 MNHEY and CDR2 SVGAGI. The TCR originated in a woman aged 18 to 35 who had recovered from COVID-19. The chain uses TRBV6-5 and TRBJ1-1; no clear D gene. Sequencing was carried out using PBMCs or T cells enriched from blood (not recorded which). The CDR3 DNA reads TGTGCCAGCAGTTACGATAGGGAGGTTCGAACTGAAGCTTTCTTT. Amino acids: CASSYDREVRTEAFF.